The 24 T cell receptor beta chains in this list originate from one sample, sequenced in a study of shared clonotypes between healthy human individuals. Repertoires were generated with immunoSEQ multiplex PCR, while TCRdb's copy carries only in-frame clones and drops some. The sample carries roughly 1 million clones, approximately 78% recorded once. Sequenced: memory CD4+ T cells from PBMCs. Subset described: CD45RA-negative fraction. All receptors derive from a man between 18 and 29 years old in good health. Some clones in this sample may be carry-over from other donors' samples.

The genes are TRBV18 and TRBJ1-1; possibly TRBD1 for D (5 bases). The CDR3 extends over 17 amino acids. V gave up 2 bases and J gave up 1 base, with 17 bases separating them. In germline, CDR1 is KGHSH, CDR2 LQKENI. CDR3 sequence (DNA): TGTGCCAGCTCACCAATGCAGGGTAATGCGGGGAACACTGAAGCTTTCTTT. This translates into CASSPMQGNAGNTEAFF.

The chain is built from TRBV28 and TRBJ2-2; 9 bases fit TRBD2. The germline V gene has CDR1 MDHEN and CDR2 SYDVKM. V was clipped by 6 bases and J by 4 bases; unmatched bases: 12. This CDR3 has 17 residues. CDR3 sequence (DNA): TGTGCCAGCAGGGCCCCGGTGCCGGGACTAGCCACCGGGGAGCTGTTTTTT. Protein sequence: CASRAPVPGLATGELFF.

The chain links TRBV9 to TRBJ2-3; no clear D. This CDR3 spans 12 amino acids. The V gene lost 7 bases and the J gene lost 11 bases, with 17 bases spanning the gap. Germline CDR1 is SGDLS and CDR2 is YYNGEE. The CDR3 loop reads CASGPDPVMQYF. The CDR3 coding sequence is TGTGCCAGCGGTCCCGATCCCGTTATGCAGTATTTT.

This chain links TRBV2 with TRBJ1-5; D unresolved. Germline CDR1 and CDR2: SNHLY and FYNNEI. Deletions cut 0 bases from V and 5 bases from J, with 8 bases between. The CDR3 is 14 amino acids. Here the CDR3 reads CASSEAFGDQPQHF. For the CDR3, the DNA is TGTGCCAGCAGTGAAGCTTTCGGAGATCAGCCCCAGCATTTT. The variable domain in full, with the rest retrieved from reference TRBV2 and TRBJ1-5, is EPEVTQTPSHQVTQMGQEVILRCVPISNHLYFYWYRQILGQKVEFLVSFYNNEISEKSEIFDDQFSVERPDGSNFTLKIRSTKLEDSAMYFCASSEAFGDQPQHFGDGTRLSIL.

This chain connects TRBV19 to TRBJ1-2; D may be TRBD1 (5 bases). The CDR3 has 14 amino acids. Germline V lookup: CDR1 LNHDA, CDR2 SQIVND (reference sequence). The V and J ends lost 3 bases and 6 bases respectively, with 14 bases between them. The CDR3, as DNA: TGTGCCAGTAGTATCCGCGGGGGGGAAAATGGCTACACCTTC. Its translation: CASSIRGGENGYTF.

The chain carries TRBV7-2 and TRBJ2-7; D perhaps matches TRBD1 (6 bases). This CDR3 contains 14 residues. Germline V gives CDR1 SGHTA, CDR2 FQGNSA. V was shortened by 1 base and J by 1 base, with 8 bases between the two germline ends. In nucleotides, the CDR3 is TGTGCCAGCAGCTTAGAAGGGGGATCCTACGAGCAGTACTTC. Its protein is CASSLEGGSYEQYF.

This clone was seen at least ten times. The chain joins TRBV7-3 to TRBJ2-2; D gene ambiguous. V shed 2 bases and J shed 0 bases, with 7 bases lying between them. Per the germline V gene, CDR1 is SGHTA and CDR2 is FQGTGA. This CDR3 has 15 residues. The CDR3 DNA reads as TGTGCCAGCAGCTTACATTCCACGAACACCGGGGAGCTGTTTTTT. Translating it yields CASSLHSTNTGELFF.

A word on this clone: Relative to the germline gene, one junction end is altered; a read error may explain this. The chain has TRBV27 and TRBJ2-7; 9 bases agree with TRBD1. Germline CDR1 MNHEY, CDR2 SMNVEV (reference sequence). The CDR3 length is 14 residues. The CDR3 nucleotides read TGTGCCACCAGTCGATCTGACAGGGGGAGGGAGCAGTACTTC. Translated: CATSRSDRGREQYF.

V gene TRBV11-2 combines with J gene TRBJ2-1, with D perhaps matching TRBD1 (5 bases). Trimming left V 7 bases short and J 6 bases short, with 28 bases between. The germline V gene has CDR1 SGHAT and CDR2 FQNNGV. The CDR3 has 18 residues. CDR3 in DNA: TGTGCCAGCACCTTTCTCCAAATTCGGACAATAATCACCAATGAGCAGTTCTTC. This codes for CASTFLQIRTIITNEQFF.

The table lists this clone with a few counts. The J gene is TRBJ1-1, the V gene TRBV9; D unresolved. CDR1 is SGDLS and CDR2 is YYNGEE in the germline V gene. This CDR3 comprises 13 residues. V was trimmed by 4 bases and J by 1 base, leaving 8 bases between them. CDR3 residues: CASSQGWNTEAFF. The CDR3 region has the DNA TGTGCCAGCAGCCAAGGATGGAACACTGAAGCTTTCTTT.

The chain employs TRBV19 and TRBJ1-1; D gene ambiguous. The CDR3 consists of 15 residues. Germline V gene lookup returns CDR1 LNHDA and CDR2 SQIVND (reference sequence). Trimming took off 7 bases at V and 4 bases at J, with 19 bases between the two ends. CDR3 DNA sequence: TGTGCCAGTAATGTAGGGTCCATGCCGGGCACTGAAGCTTTCTTT. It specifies CASNVGSMPGTEAFF.

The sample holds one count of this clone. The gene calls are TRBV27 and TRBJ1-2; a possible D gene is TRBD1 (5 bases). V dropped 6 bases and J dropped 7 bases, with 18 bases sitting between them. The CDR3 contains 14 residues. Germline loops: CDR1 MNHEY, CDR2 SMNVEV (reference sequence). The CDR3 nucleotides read TGTGCCAGCAGCCGTCTGGGGACCGGCGGTGGCTACACCTTC. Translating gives CASSRLGTGGGYTF.

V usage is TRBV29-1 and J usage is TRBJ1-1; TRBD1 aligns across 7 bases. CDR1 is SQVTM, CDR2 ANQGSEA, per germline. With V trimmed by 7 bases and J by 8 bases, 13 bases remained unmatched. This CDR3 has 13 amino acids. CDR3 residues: CSGKSNRDREAFF. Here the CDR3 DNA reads TGCAGCGGGAAATCTAACCGGGACAGAGAAGCTTTCTTT.

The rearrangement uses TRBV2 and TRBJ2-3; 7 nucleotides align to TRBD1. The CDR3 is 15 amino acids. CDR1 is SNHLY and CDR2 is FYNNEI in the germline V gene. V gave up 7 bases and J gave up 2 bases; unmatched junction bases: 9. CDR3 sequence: CASKPAGGSTDTQYF. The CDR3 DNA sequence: TGTGCCAGCAAGCCAGCAGGGGGTTCCACAGATACGCAGTATTTT.

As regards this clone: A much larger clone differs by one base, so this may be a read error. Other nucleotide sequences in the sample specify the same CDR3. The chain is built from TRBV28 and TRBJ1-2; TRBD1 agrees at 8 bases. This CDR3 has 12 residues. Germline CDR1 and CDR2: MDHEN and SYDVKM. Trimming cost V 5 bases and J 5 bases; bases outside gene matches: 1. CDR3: CASSDRGYGYTF. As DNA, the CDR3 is TGTGCCAGCAGTGACAGGGGTTATGGCTACACCTTC.

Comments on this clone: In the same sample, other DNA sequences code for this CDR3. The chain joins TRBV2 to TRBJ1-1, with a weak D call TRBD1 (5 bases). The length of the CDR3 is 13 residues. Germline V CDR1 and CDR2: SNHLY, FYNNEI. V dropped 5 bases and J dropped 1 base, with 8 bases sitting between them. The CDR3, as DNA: TGTGCCAGCAGTCTGGGGCCGAACACTGAAGCTTTCTTT. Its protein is CASSLGPNTEAFF.

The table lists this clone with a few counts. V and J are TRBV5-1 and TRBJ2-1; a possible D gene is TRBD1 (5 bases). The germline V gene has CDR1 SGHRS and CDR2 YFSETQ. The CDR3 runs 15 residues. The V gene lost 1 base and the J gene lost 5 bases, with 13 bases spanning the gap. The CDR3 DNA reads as TGCGCCAGCAGCTTGATGAACGGACAAAACAATGAGCAGTTCTTC. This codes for CASSLMNGQNNEQFF.

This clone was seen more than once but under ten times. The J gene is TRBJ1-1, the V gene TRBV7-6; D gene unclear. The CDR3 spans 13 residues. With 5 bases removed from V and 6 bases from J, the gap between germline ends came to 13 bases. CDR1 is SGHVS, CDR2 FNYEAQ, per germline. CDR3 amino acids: CASSLRLGAEAFF. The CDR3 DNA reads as TGTGCCAGCAGCCTTAGGTTAGGCGCTGAAGCTTTCTTT. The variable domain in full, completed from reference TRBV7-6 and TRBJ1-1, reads GAGVSQSPRYKVTKRGQDVALRCDPISGHVSLYWYRQALGQGPEFLTYFNYEAQQDKSGLPNDRFSAERPEGSISTLTIQRTEQRDSAMYRCASSLRLGAEAFFGQGTRLTVV.

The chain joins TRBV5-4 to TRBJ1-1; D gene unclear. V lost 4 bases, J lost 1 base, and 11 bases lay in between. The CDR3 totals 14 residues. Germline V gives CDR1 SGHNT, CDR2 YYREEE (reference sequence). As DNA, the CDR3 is TGTGCCAGCAGCCGCGGAAGGGCGAACACTGAAGCTTTCTTT. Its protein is CASSRGRANTEAFF.

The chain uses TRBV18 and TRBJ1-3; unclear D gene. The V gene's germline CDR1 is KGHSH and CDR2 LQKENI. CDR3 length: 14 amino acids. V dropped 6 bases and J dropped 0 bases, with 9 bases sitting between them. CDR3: CASSSGSSGNTIYF. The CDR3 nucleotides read TGTGCCAGCTCCAGTGGATCCTCTGGAAACACCATATATTTT.

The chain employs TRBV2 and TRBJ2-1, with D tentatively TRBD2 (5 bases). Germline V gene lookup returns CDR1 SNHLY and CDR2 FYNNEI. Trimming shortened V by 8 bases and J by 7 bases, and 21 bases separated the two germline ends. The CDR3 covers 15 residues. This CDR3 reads CASCVGQAGRNEQFF. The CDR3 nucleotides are TGTGCCAGCTGTGTTGGCCAGGCGGGCCGGAATGAGCAGTTCTTC.

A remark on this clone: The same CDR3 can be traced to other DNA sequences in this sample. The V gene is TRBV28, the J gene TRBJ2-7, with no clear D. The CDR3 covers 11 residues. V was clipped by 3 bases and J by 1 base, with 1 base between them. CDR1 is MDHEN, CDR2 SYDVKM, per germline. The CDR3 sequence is CASSFSYEQYF. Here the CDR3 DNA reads TGTGCCAGCAGTTTTTCCTACGAGCAGTACTTC.

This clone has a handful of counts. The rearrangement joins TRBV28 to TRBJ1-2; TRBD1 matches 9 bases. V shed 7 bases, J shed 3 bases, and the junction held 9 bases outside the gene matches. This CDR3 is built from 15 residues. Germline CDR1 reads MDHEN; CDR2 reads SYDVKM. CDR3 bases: TGTGCCAGCACTCCGGGTACAGGGGGCCACTATGGCTACACCTTC. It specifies CASTPGTGGHYGYTF.

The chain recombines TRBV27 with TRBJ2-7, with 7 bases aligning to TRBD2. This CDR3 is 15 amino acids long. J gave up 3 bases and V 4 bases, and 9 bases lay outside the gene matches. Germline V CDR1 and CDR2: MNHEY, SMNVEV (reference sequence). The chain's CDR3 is CASSYSAAGIYEQYF. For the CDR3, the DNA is TGTGCCAGCAGTTATTCGGCAGCGGGAATCTACGAGCAGTACTTC.